One and the same sample provided the 19 T cell receptor beta chains below, sequenced in a study of blood T cell repertoires in COVID-19. The method was immunoSEQ multiplex PCR; TCRdb's version includes in-frame clones alone and lacks a portion of them. The sample shows more than 150,000 clones, more than 85% of them seen only once. The sequenced sample was peripheral blood. These receptor sequences come from a man aged 18 to 35 with acute or convalescent COVID-19.

This chain links TRBV5-4 with TRBJ2-1, with 7 bases identical to TRBD1. Germline CDR1 and CDR2: SGHNT and YYREEE (reference sequence). CDR3 length: 15 amino acids. V dropped 3 bases and J dropped 3; count of bases not matched to a gene: 6. CDR3 sequence: CASSWNRDSYNEQFF. CDR3 DNA: TGTGCCAGCAGCTGGAACCGGGACAGCTACAATGAGCAGTTCTTC.

This sequence joins TRBV6-1 and TRBJ1-4; 9 bases agree with TRBD1. Germline CDR1 is MNHNS and CDR2 is SASEGT. J lost 6 bases, V lost 3 bases, and 2 bases had no gene match. The CDR3 consists of 14 residues. The CDR3 DNA sequence: TGTGCCAGCAGTGACGGGACAGGGCATGAAAAACTGTTTTTT. As protein: CASSDGTGHEKLFF.

The chain is built from TRBV7-5 and TRBJ2-7; the table names TRBD1, a call not compared with the DNA. TRBV7-5 is classified as a pseudogene. This CDR3 is 16 amino acids long. CDR3 sequence (DNA): TGTGTCAGAAGCTTAGAAAAGGGTCCAGGGGCCTACGAGCAGTACGTC. Its translation: CVRSLEKGPGAYEQYV.

The CDR3 nucleotides read TGTGCCAGTAGTTCCACAACAGGGTCCTCCTACGAGCAGTACTTC. This translates into CASSSTTGSSYEQYF. V gene TRBV19 combines with J gene TRBJ2-7, with D perhaps TRBD1 (6 bases). Germline values: CDR1 LNHDA, CDR2 SQIVND (reference sequence). Trimming took off 5 bases at V and 0 bases at J, with 14 bases between the two ends. This CDR3 has 15 residues.

This chain joins TRBV30 and TRBJ1-2; 7 bases fit TRBD1. The CDR3 has 13 amino acids. The V and J ends lost 1 base and 2 bases, in that order; junction bases with no gene match: 1. Germline V lookup: CDR1 GTSNPN, CDR2 SVGIG (reference sequence). CDR3 nucleotide sequence: TGTGCCTGGAGTGGGGGACAGAACTATGGCTACACCTTC. Residues: CAWSGGQNYGYTF.

The V gene is TRBV11-2, the J gene TRBJ2-2; 15 bases map to TRBD2. The CDR3 is made up of 16 amino acids. Trimming took 3 bases from V and 7 from J; bases not matched to a gene: 3. The germline V gene encodes CDR1 SGHAT and CDR2 FQNNGV. The CDR3 sequence is CASSLGLAGGGGELFF. CDR3 nucleotides: TGTGCCAGCAGCTTGGGACTAGCGGGGGGCGGCGGGGAGCTGTTTTTT.

This chain joins TRBV7-3 and TRBJ1-6; 7 bases line up with TRBD1. In germline, CDR1 is SGHTA, CDR2 FQGTGA. This CDR3 is 13 amino acids long. J gave up 7 bases and V 4 bases, and 1 base lay outside the gene matches. As DNA, the CDR3 is TGTGCCAGCAGCTCGGACAGGAATTCACCCCTCCACTTT. As protein: CASSSDRNSPLHF.

The chain carries TRBV25-1 and TRBJ1-1; maybe TRBD1 (5 bases). The CDR3 is 13 amino acids. In germline, CDR1 is MGHDK, CDR2 SYGVNS. V was trimmed by 2 bases and J by 10 bases, leaving 14 bases between them. CDR3 bases: TGTGCCAGCAGTGAAGCCCCGGGGGTTGGAGCTTTCTTT. This gives the protein CASSEAPGVGAFF. The entire variable domain, with the rest obtained from reference TRBV25-1 and TRBJ1-1, is as follows: EADIYQTPRYLVIGTGKKITLECSQTMGHDKMYWYQQDPGMELHLIHYSYGVNSTEKGDLSSESTVSRIRTEHFPLTLESARPSHTSQYLCASSEAPGVGAFFGQGTRLTVV.

This clone was detected a few times. V and J are TRBV6-5 and TRBJ2-3, with 10 bases fitting TRBD2. From germline, CDR1 is MNHEY and CDR2 SVGAGI. This CDR3 has 15 residues. V dropped 6 bases and J dropped 2; count of bases not matched to a gene: 5. CDR3 nucleotides: TGTGCCAGCAGAGGAGCGGGGGGGAACACAGATACGCAGTATTTT. It codes for CASRGAGGNTDTQYF.

For this clone: At one boundary the junction diverges from the germline segment, which might be a read error. This sequence joins TRBV24-1 and TRBJ2-7; 7 bases align to TRBD1. Germline CDR1 and CDR2: KGHDR and SFDVKD. CDR3 length: 14 residues. CDR3 DNA sequence: TGTGCCACCAGCGAGACAGGGATCTCCCACGAGCAGTACTTC. It translates to CATSETGISHEQYF.

This chain links TRBV6-6 with TRBJ1-2; 7 bases match TRBD1. The CDR3 loop spans 15 amino acids. Germline CDR1 MNHNY, CDR2 SVGAGI (reference sequence). The V and J ends lost 6 bases and 3 bases, in that order; junction bases with no gene match: 10. The CDR3 DNA sequence: TGTGCCAGCAGGTCCTGGGGCAGGGGGGACTATGGCTACACCTTC. Residues: CASRSWGRGDYGYTF.

The chain links TRBV7-2 to TRBJ2-2, with D perhaps TRBD1 (5 bases). The ends were cut back, 3 bases at V and 0 bases at J, with 8 bases in the middle. CDR1 SGHTA and CDR2 FQGNSA come from the germline V gene. The CDR3 consists of 15 residues. The CDR3 region is CASSLGQTNTGELFF. The CDR3 nucleotides are TGTGCCAGCAGCTTGGGGCAGACGAACACCGGGGAGCTGTTTTTT. The full variable domain, in which reference TRBV7-2 and TRBJ2-2 provide the parts outside the CDR3, is GAGVSQSPSNKVTEKGKDVELRCDPISGHTALYWYRQSLGQGLEFLIYFQGNSAPDKSGLPSDRFSAERTGGSVSTLTIQRTQQEDSAVYLCASSLGQTNTGELFFGEGSRLTVL.

V and J are TRBV4-1 and TRBJ1-2; a possible D gene is TRBD1 (5 bases). Germline lookup yields CDR1 MGHRA and CDR2 YSYEKL. The V end lost 1 base, the J end lost 4 bases, and 19 bases lay between the germline ends. The CDR3 loop spans 17 amino acids. This CDR3 is CASSQGAAGQNVYGYTF. The CDR3, as DNA: TGCGCCAGCAGCCAAGGGGCGGCGGGGCAGAACGTCTATGGCTACACCTTC.

This chain links TRBV4-1 with TRBJ1-6, with 8 positions matching TRBD1. This CDR3 comprises 15 residues. CDR1 is MGHRA, CDR2 YSYEKL, per germline. The V gene end was trimmed by 5 bases and the J gene end by 10 bases; junction bases not matched to a gene: 10. The DNA of the CDR3 is TGCGCCAGCAGCAATCCGGCGACAGGGGCCTCACCCCTCCACTTT. Its translation is CASSNPATGASPLHF.

The rearrangement joins TRBV5-8 to TRBJ2-1; D might be TRBD1 (5 bases). CDR1 SGHTS and CDR2 YDEGEE come from the germline V gene. The CDR3 covers 15 residues. V was shortened by 0 bases and J by 8 bases, with 15 bases between the two germline ends. The CDR3 protein is CASSLEGWGEDEQFF. CDR3 nucleotides: TGTGCCAGCAGCTTGGAAGGGTGGGGCGAGGATGAGCAGTTCTTC.

This clone has a single count. The genes are TRBV4-1 and TRBJ1-2; 8 bases align to TRBD1. Germline V gene data show CDR1 as MGHRA and CDR2 as YSYEKL. The junction had 11 bases not matched to a gene; V was cut back by 2 bases and J by 0 bases. CDR3 length equals 18 residues. CDR3 sequence (DNA): TGCGCCAGCAGCCAACCGATTCTTGGACAGGGCCCTAACTATGGCTACACCTTC. Protein: CASSQPILGQGPNYGYTF.

The rearrangement links TRBV6-5 to TRBJ2-2; 8 bases fit TRBD1. Germline trimming cut 4 bases from V and 5 bases from J; bases unmatched to any gene: 9. The CDR3 is 16 residues long. Germline CDR1 reads MNHEY; CDR2 reads SVGAGI. CDR3 DNA sequence: TGTGCCAGCAGTTCCAAACGGACAGGGAGGACCGGGGAGCTGTTTTTT. This codes for CASSSKRTGRTGELFF.

The J gene is TRBJ1-6, the V gene TRBV6-4; D gene ambiguous. Germline V gene data show CDR1 as MRHNA and CDR2 as SNTAGT. The V and J ends lost 2 bases and 7 bases respectively, with 3 bases between them. CDR3 length: 12 amino acids. CDR3 coding DNA: TGTGCCAGCAGTGACGGCAATTCACCCCTCCACTTT. Translating it yields CASSDGNSPLHF.

The chain employs TRBV11-2 and TRBJ1-1, with a possible D match to TRBD1 (5 bases). The CDR3 loop spans 14 amino acids. Germline-derived CDR1 and CDR2 are SGHAT and FQNNGV. The V and J ends lost 4 bases and 5 bases respectively, with 14 bases between them. CDR3 sequence: CASSSPRTSTEAFF. For the CDR3, the DNA is TGTGCCAGCAGCTCCCCCCGGACAAGTACTGAAGCTTTCTTT.